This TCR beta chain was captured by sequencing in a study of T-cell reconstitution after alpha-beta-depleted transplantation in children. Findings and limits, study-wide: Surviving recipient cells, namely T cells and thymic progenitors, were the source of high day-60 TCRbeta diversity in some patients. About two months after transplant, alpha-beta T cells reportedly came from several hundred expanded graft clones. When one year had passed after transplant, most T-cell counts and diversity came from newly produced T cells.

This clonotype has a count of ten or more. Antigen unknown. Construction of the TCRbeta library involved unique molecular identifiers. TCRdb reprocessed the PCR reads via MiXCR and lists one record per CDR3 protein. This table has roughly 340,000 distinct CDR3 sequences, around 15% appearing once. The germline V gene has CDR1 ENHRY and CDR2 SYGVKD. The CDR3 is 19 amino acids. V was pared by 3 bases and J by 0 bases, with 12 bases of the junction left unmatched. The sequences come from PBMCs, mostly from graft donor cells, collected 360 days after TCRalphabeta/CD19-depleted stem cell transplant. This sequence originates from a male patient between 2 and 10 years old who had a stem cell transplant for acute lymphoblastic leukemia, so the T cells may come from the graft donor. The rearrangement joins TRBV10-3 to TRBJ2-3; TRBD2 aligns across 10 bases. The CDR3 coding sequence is TGTGCCATCAGTGACGCGCCGGTCACTAGCGGGATGAGCACAGATACGCAGTATTTT. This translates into CAISDAPVTSGMSTDTQYF.